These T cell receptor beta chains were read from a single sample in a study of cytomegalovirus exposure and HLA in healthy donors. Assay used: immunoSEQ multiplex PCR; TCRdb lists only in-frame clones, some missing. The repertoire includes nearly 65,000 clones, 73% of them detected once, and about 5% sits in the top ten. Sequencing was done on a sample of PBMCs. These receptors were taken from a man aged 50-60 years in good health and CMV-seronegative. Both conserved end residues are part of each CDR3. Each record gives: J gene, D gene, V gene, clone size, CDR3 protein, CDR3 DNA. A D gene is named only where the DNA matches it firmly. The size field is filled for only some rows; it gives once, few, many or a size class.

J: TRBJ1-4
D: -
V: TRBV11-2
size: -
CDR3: CASSADDRSHEKLFF
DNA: TGTGCCAGCAGCGCAGACGACAGGAGCCATGAAAAACTGTTTTTT

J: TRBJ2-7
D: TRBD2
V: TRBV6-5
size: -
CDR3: CASIPTSGGIYEQYF
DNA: TGTGCCAGCATCCCGACTAGCGGGGGAATTTACGAGCAGTACTTC

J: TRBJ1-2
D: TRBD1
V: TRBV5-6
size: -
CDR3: CASSAYGTGGDGYTF
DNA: TGTGCCAGCAGCGCTTATGGCACAGGGGGTGACGGCTACACCTTC

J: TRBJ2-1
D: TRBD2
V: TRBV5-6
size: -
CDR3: CASITSGGACEQFF
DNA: TGTGCCAGCATAACTAGCGGGGGGGCCTGTGAGCAGTTCTTC

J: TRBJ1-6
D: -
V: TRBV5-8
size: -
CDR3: CASSHKRAYNSPLHF
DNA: TGTGCCAGCAGCCATAAGAGAGCCTATAATTCACCCCTCCACTTT

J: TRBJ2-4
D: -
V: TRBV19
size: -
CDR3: CASSILARTGGGLAKNIQYF
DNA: TGTGCCAGTAGTATCCTCGCCCGGACAGGCGGGGGGCTAGCCAAAAACATTCAGTACTTC

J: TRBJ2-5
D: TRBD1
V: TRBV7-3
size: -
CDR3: CASGTGEGTQYF
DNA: TGTGCCAGCGGGACAGGGGAGGGGACCCAGTACTTC

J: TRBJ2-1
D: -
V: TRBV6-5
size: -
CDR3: CASRVTEPPYNEQFF
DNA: TGTGCCAGCAGGGTAACTGAACCCCCCTACAATGAGCAGTTCTTC

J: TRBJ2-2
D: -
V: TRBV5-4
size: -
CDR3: CASSLERWGAGELFF
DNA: TGTGCCAGCAGCTTGGAGCGTTGGGGCGCCGGGGAGCTGTTTTTT

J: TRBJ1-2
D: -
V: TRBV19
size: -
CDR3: CASRVVGTGAIYF
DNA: -

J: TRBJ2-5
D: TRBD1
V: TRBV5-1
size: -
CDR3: CASSEAPTGGMETQYF
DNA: TGCGCCAGCAGCGAGGCTCCTACAGGGGGCATGGAGACCCAGTACTTC

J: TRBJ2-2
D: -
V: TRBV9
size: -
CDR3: CASSGGNTGELFF
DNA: TGTGCCAGCTCCGGGGGGAACACCGGGGAGCTGTTTTTT

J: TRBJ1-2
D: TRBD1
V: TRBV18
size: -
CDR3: CASSPPSGGANYGYTF
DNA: TGTGCCAGCTCACCACCCTCAGGGGGCGCTAACTATGGCTACACCTTC

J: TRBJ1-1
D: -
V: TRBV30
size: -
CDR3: CAWSGVNTEAFF
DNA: TGTGCCTGGAGTGGAGTCAACACTGAAGCTTTCTTT

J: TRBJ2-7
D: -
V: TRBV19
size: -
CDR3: CASSIRTKYEQYF
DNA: TGTGCCAGTAGTATCAGGACAAAATACGAGCAGTACTTC

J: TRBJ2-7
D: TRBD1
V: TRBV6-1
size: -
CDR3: CASSELGQGSYEQYF
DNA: TGTGCCAGCAGTGAGCTGGGACAGGGGTCCTACGAGCAGTACTTC

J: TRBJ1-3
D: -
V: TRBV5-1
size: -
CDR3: CASSLAGGAPSGNTIYF
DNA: TGCGCCAGCAGCTTGGCCGGAGGGGCCCCCTCTGGAAACACCATATATTTT

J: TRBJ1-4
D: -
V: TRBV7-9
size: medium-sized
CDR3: CASSLAQTNEKLFF
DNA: TGTGCCAGCAGCTTAGCGCAGACTAATGAAAAACTGTTTTTT

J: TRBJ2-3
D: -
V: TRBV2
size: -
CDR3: CASRLTDTQYF
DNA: TGTGCCAGTCGACTCACAGATACGCAGTATTTT

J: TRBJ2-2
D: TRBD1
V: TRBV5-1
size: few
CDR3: CASSGPGQTGELFF
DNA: TGCGCCAGCAGCGGCCCGGGACAGACCGGGGAGCTGTTTTTT

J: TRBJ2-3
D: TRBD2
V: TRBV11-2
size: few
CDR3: CASSFLVRGGGSTDTQYF
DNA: TGTGCCAGCAGCTTTCTAGTCCGCGGGGGGGGGAGCACAGATACGCAGTATTTT

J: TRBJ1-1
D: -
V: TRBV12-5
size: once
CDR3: CASATNTEAFF
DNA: TGTGCTAGTGCCACTAACACTGAAGCTTTCTTT

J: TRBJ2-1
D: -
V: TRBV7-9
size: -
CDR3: CASSLGMSSYNEQFF
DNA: TGTGCCAGCAGCTTAGGTATGAGCTCCTACAATGAGCAGTTCTTC

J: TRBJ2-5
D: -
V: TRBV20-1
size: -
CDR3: CSAMERGTQYF
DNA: TGCAGTGCTATGGAACGCGGGACCCAGTACTTC

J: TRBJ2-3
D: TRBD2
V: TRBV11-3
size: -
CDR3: CASSLGGGGASVDTQYF
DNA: TGTGCCAGCAGCTTAGGTGGCGGGGGGGCCTCGGTAGATACGCAGTATTTT

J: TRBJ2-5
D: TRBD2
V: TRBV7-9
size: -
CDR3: CASSLVTSDQETQYF
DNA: TGTGCCAGCAGCTTAGTAACTAGCGACCAAGAGACCCAGTACTTC

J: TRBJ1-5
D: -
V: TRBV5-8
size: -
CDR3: CASSITDSYNQPQHF
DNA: TGTGCCAGCAGCATTACTGACAGCTACAATCAGCCCCAGCATTTT

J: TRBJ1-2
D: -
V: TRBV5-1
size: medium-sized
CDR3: CASSLEWRSNYGYTF
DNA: TGCGCCAGCAGCTTGGAGTGGAGGTCGAACTATGGCTACACCTTC

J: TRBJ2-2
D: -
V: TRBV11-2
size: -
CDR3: CASPGTGELFF
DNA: TGTGCGAGCCCGGGCACCGGGGAGCTGTTTTTT

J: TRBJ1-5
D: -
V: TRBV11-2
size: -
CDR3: CASSLAGEIQPQHF
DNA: TGTGCCAGCAGCTTAGCAGGGGAAATTCAGCCCCAGCATTTT